This T cell receptor beta chain was recovered during a study of T cell repertoires in cytomegalovirus infection. Study-level information: CMV infection plus the matching HLA type was flagged by public TCR beta signatures.

TCRdb itself ran the reads through MiXCR, one entry per CDR3 protein. This table holds hundreds of thousands of distinct CDR3 sequences, 8% to 10% found once. This clonotype was counted only a few times. Sequencing input: PBMCs. This TCR came from a human donor in good health (CMV status not recorded). Some clones in this sample may be carry-over from other donors' samples.

The CDR3 DNA reads TGTGCCAGTACCGAAGCAGAGTACAATGAGCAGTTCTTC. It specifies CASTEAEYNEQFF. The chain links TRBV19 to TRBJ2-1, with D unresolved. V was pared by 7 bases and J by 4 bases, with 11 bases between. This CDR3 is built from 13 residues. In germline, CDR1 is LNHDA, CDR2 SQIVND (reference sequence).